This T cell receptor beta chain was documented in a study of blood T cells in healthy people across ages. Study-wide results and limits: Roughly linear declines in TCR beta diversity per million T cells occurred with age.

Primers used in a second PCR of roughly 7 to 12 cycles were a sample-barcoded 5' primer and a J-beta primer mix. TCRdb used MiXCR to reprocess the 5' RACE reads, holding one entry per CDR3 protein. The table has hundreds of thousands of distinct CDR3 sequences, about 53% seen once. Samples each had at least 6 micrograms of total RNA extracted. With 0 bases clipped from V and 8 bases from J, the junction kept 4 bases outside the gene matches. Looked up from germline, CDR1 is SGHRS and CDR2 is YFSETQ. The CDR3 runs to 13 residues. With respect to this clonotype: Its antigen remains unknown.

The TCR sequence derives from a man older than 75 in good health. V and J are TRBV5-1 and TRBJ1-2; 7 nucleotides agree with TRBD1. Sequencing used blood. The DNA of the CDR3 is TGCGCCAGCAGCTTGGTAGGGGGCAAAGGCTACACCTTC. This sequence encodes CASSLVGGKGYTF.